The 24 T cell receptor beta chains given below trace back to one sample, sequenced in a study of CD4 T cells in relation to SARS-CoV-2 and coronaviruses. Unexposed donor CD4+ T cells date from about 2011-2018, before the COVID-19 pandemic. CD4+ T cells were isolated from the cells after about ten days of culture. This table comes from immunoSEQ multiplex PCR, and its TCRdb copy is limited to in-frame clones, with some not included. The sample yields 20,000 to 25,000 clones, about three quarters seen once. No antigen has been assigned to these receptors. The sample taken for sequencing was CD4+ T cells from PBMCs, cultured in vitro. The receptor source for this set is a human donor in good health.

The chain couples TRBV3-1 (or the pseudogene TRBV3-2) to TRBJ1-1; 7 nucleotides match TRBD1. This CDR3 has 14 amino acids. Germline V gene lookup returns CDR1 LGHDT and CDR2 YNNKEL (reference sequence). The J segment lost 11 bases and the V segment lost 3 bases, leaving 12 bases of the junction unmatched. CDR3 region: CASSQTDVPGGAFF. The CDR3 coding sequence is TGTGCCAGCAGCCAGACCGACGTACCAGGGGGGGCTTTCTTT.

With regard to this clone: Mismatch with germline at one junction end may stem from a read error. The chain joins TRBV2 to TRBJ1-1; 9 bases match TRBD1. The CDR3 runs to 18 residues. Germline loops: CDR1 SNHLY, CDR2 FYNNEI. CDR3 in DNA: TGTGCCAGCAGGGAAGACCCGTGGACAGGGGCCCTGAACACTGAAGCTTTCTTT. It codes for CASREDPWTGALNTEAFF.

V is TRBV3-1 (or the pseudogene TRBV3-2) and J is TRBJ1-2; a weak D match, TRBD1 (5 bases). The CDR3 consists of 20 residues. V gave up 3 bases and J gave up 6 bases, with 32 bases separating them. The germline V gene has CDR1 LGHDT and CDR2 YNNKEL (reference sequence). As DNA, the CDR3 is TGTGCCAGCAGCCACATAGCTCCTGGGGCAGGGTCCCCTAGGAGGGATGGCTACACCTTC. It codes for CASSHIAPGAGSPRRDGYTF.

The chain employs TRBV19 and TRBJ1-3; perhaps TRBD1 as D (6 bases). Germline V gives CDR1 LNHDA, CDR2 SQIVND (reference sequence). CDR3 length equals 16 residues. V was cut by 3 bases and J by 0 bases, with 12 bases left in between. The CDR3: CASSIRGLSSGNTIYF. Here the CDR3 DNA reads TGTGCCAGTAGTATCCGGGGGCTCAGCTCTGGAAACACCATATATTTT. Full variable domain (outside the CDR3, taken from reference TRBV19 and TRBJ1-3): DGGITQSPKYLFRKEGQNVTLSCEQNLNHDAMYWYRQDPGQGLRLIYYSQIVNDFQKGDIAEGYSVSREKKESFPLTVTSAQKNPTAFYLCASSIRGLSSGNTIYFGEGSWLTVV.

The chain has TRBV5-4 and TRBJ2-3; maybe TRBD2 (6 bases). Germline loops: CDR1 SGHNT, CDR2 YYREEE (reference sequence). CDR3 length: 14 amino acids. The V and J ends lost 5 bases and 2 bases respectively, with 12 bases between them. DNA for the CDR3: TGTGCCAGCAGATCGGGACTGATCACAGATACGCAGTATTTT. It yields the protein CASRSGLITDTQYF.

J is TRBJ2-1 and V is TRBV5-1; 8 nucleotides agree with TRBD1. V dropped 7 bases and J dropped 8; count of bases not matched to a gene: 14. CDR3 length: 15 amino acids. From germline, CDR1 is SGHRS and CDR2 YFSETQ. The DNA of the CDR3 is TGCGCCAGCGCCATCGGGACAGGTTATATGGATGAGCAGTTCTTC. As protein: CASAIGTGYMDEQFF.

This chain uses TRBV7-9 with TRBJ2-1; D may correspond to TRBD1 or TRBD2 (5 bases each). Germline loops: CDR1 SEHNR, CDR2 FQNEAQ (reference sequence). CDR3 length: 17 amino acids. The germline V and J ends were trimmed by 5 bases and 0 bases, with 17 bases remaining between them. CDR3 bases: TGTGCCAGCAGCCTACCCGGGGCCCGCAGCTCCTACAATGAGCAGTTCTTC. Its protein is CASSLPGARSSYNEQFF.

The chain joins TRBV6-5 to TRBJ1-1; 7 nucleotides line up with TRBD1. From germline, CDR1 is MNHEY and CDR2 SVGAGI. The CDR3 spans 15 residues. The trim removed 5 bases at V and 5 bases at J, leaving 11 bases unmatched. The CDR3 nucleotides read TGTGCCAGCAGTCCCTATCAAGGGGGCTCGACTGAAGCTTTCTTT. This gives the protein CASSPYQGGSTEAFF.

The chain recombines TRBV5-8 with TRBJ2-3; 8 bases align to TRBD2. CDR1 and CDR2 from the germline V gene are SGHTS and YDEGEE. This CDR3 is 19 amino acids long. V was clipped by 3 bases and J by 1 base; unmatched bases: 16. The CDR3 sequence is CASSWPGGLGSPGTDTQYF. The CDR3 DNA reads TGTGCCAGCAGCTGGCCGGGAGGGCTCGGCTCCCCTGGCACAGATACGCAGTATTTT. The full variable domain, its missing parts supplied by reference TRBV5-8 and TRBJ2-3, is EAGVTQSPTHLIKTRGQQATLRCSPISGHTSVYWYQQALGLGLQFLLWYDEGEERNRGNFPPRFSGRQFPNYSSELNVNALELEDSALYLCASSWPGGLGSPGTDTQYFGPGTRLTVL.

The V call is TRBV19, the J call TRBJ2-1; D not certain. Germline CDR1 LNHDA, CDR2 SQIVND (reference sequence). The CDR3 is 15 amino acids. Trimming took off 7 bases at V and 0 bases at J, with 13 bases between the two ends. The CDR3 sequence: CASTETSSSYNEQFF. The CDR3 DNA follows: TGTGCCAGTACCGAAACATCGAGCTCCTACAATGAGCAGTTCTTC.

This chain links TRBV19 with TRBJ2-2; no clear D gene. Germline V lookup: CDR1 LNHDA, CDR2 SQIVND (reference sequence). Trimming stripped 6 bases from V and 5 bases from J, with 13 bases between. CDR3 size: 14 residues. For the CDR3, the DNA is TGTGCCAGTAGGAAAGCATGGGGTACCGGGGAGCTGTTTTTT. The encoded protein is CASRKAWGTGELFF.

The rearrangement joins TRBV3-1 (or the pseudogene TRBV3-2) to TRBJ1-2; tentative D call: TRBD1 (6 bases). The CDR3 length is 15 residues. V was shortened by 1 base and J by 4 bases, with 13 bases between the two germline ends. In germline, CDR1 is LGHDT, CDR2 YNNKEL (reference sequence). CDR3 region: CASSQGRGGFYGYTF. The CDR3, as DNA: TGTGCCAGCAGCCAAGGCAGGGGAGGCTTCTATGGCTACACCTTC.

This chain connects TRBV13 to TRBJ2-3; the match to TRBD2 covers 11 bases. V trimming: 5 bases; J trimming: 5 bases; junction bases outside the gene matches: 9. The CDR3 sequence is 16 residues long. Germline values: CDR1 PRHDT, CDR2 FYEKMQ (reference sequence). The CDR3 spells CASSPLTSGRIDTQYF. In nucleotides, the CDR3 is TGTGCCAGCAGCCCCCTAACTAGCGGGAGAATAGATACGCAGTATTTT.

V and J are TRBV6-2 or TRBV6-3 and TRBJ1-5, with TRBD1 matching over 7 bases. J lost 0 bases, V lost 5 bases, and 4 bases had no gene match. Germline CDR1 is MNHEY and CDR2 is SVGEGT. This CDR3 is built from 15 residues. CDR3: CASSAGQISNQPQHF. In nucleotides, the CDR3 is TGTGCCAGCAGTGCGGGACAGATTAGCAATCAGCCCCAGCATTTT.

This chain connects TRBV7-2 to TRBJ1-5; D is perhaps TRBD1 (5 bases). Looked up from germline, CDR1 is SGHTA and CDR2 is FQGNSA. CDR3 length: 13 amino acids. With 2 bases removed from V and 6 bases from J, the gap between germline ends came to 8 bases. The DNA of the CDR3 is TGTGCCAGCAGCTTACAGGGTGGTCAGCCCCAGCATTTT. Residues: CASSLQGGQPQHF. Looking up the rest from reference TRBV7-2 and TRBJ1-5 gives the full variable domain: GAGVSQSPSNKVTEKGKDVELRCDPISGHTALYWYRQSLGQGLEFLIYFQGNSAPDKSGLPSDRFSAERTGGSVSTLTIQRTQQEDSAVYLCASSLQGGQPQHFGDGTRLSIL.

The chain links TRBV7-8 to TRBJ2-3, with TRBD1 matching over 9 bases. The junction had 7 bases not matched to a gene; V was cut back by 5 bases and J by 1 base. CDR1 is SGHVS and CDR2 is FQNEAQ in the germline V gene. This CDR3 is built from 16 residues. CDR3 sequence reads: CASSQDRGIRTDTQYF. Written as DNA, the CDR3 is TGTGCCAGCAGCCAGGACAGGGGAATTCGCACAGATACGCAGTATTTT.

The genes are TRBV18 and TRBJ2-5; TRBD1 or TRBD2 may be the D gene (7 bases each). CDR1 and CDR2 from the germline V gene are KGHSH and LQKENI. V lost 0 bases and J lost 6, with 26 bases in between. The CDR3 has 19 amino acids. The CDR3 region has the DNA TGTGCCAGCTCACCACCGGGATCCCCTGCAGGGGGGGATATGAAGACCCAGTACTTC. Protein: CASSPPGSPAGGDMKTQYF.

This clone was detected a few times. The gene calls are TRBV18 and TRBJ1-2, with 8 bases fitting TRBD1. The CDR3 runs 13 residues. Germline V gene sequence: CDR1 KGHSH, CDR2 LQKENI. V dropped 3 bases and J dropped 5; count of bases not matched to a gene: 2. The CDR3 DNA follows: TGTGCCAGCTCACCGGACAGGGAATATGGCTACACCTTC. Encoded protein: CASSPDREYGYTF.

In its sample, this clone was seen a few times. The chain is built from TRBV2 and TRBJ1-1; D gene ambiguous. Trimming left V 3 bases short and J 1 base short, with 9 bases between. Germline V gene data show CDR1 as SNHLY and CDR2 as FYNNEI. The CDR3 totals 14 residues. DNA of the CDR3: TGTGCCAGCAGTGAGAACCATGGGAACACTGAAGCTTTCTTT. Its translation is CASSENHGNTEAFF.

The chain employs TRBV9 and TRBJ2-1; 13 positions match TRBD2. There are 17 residues in the CDR3. Trimming took 5 bases from V and 1 from J; bases not matched to a gene: 6. In germline, CDR1 is SGDLS, CDR2 YYNGEE. The CDR3 loop reads CASSGGLAGQSYNEQFF. The CDR3 region has the DNA TGTGCCAGCAGTGGGGGACTAGCGGGACAATCCTACAATGAGCAGTTCTTC.

This clone was seen a few times. The V and J genes are TRBV5-1 and TRBJ2-1; D ambiguous. Trimming removed 5 bases at V and 1 base at J, with 10 bases between. Germline V gene sequence: CDR1 SGHRS, CDR2 YFSETQ. There are 14 residues in the CDR3. CDR3 coding DNA: TGCGCCAGCAGGGCCACGGGTTCCTACAATGAGCAGTTCTTC. This translates into CASRATGSYNEQFF.

The chain uses TRBV20-1 and TRBJ2-4; 9 bases are a match to TRBD2. J was trimmed by 2 bases and V by 3 bases; bases with no gene match: 8. The CDR3 covers 16 residues. CDR1 DFQATT and CDR2 SNEGSKA come from the germline V gene (reference sequence). The DNA of the CDR3 is TGCAGTGCTAGTAAGGGACTAGCTGTGACCAAAAACATTCAGTACTTC. This translates into CSASKGLAVTKNIQYF.

The V and J genes are TRBV7-2 and TRBJ2-7, with D possibly matching TRBD2 (5 bases). The V end lost 5 bases, the J end lost 3 bases, and 11 bases lay between the germline ends. The germline CDR1 and CDR2 sequences are SGHTA and FQGNSA. The CDR3 has 13 amino acids. Here the CDR3 DNA reads TGTGCCAGCAGCCTGCGACGGGACTACGAGCAGTACTTC. Translated: CASSLRRDYEQYF.

This rearrangement joins TRBV5-1 to TRBJ1-1; 7 nucleotides match TRBD1. V dropped 4 bases and J dropped 1; count of bases not matched to a gene: 4. Looked up from germline, CDR1 is SGHRS and CDR2 is YFSETQ. The CDR3 loop spans 14 amino acids. CDR3 bases: TGCGCCAGCAGCCTGGGGACAGCGAACACTGAAGCTTTCTTT. This translates into CASSLGTANTEAFF. Drawing the rest from reference TRBV5-1 and TRBJ1-1, the complete variable domain is KAGVTQTPRYLIKTRGQQVTLSCSPISGHRSVSWYQQTPGQGLQFLFEYFSETQRNKGNFPGRFSGRQFSNSRSEMNVSTLELGDSALYLCASSLGTANTEAFFGQGTRLTVV.